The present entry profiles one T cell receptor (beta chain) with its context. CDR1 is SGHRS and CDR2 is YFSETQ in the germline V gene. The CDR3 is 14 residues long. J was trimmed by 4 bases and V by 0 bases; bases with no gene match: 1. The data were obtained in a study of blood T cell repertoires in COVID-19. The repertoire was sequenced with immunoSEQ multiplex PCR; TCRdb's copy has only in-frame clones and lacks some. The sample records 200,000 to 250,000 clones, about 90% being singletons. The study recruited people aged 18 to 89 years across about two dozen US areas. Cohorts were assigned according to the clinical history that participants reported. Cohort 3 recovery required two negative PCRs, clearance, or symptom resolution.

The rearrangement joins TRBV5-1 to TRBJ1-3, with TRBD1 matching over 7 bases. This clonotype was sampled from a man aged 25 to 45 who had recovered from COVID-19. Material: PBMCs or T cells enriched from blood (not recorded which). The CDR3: CASSLADRGNTIYF. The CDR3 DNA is TGCGCCAGCAGCTTGGCGGACAGGGGAAACACCATATATTTT.